This T cell receptor (beta chain) was identified during a study of beta chain features in type 1 diabetes. Findings and caveats of the study: Patients and controls would share equally any PCR tilt toward shorter templates. A closer apparent resemblance between naive, central memory and Treg TCRB repertoires was seen in patients than in healthy donors.

One heparinised draw of blood, averaging about 116 mL, came from each donor. Trimming cost V 6 bases and J 7 bases; bases outside gene matches: 9. Germline-derived CDR1 and CDR2 are MNHEY and SVGAGI. This CDR3 is built from 14 residues. Expressed TCRB transcripts were sequenced because the entire RNA isolate underwent reverse transcription. Method: immunoSEQ multiplex PCR; TCRdb's copy keeps in-frame clones and lacks some. The sample shows around 350,000 clones, over 10% of them seen only once. A note on this clone: Its antigen is not identified.

The chain carries TRBV6-5 and TRBJ2-1, with TRBD1 matching over 7 bases. This clonotype originated in a man in his late teens or twenties in good health. The sample comprised naive CD4+ T cells from blood. Here the CDR3 DNA reads TGTGCCAGCAGCCGAAGAGGGGGCCTTAATGAGCAGTTCTTC. This sequence encodes CASSRRGGLNEQFF.